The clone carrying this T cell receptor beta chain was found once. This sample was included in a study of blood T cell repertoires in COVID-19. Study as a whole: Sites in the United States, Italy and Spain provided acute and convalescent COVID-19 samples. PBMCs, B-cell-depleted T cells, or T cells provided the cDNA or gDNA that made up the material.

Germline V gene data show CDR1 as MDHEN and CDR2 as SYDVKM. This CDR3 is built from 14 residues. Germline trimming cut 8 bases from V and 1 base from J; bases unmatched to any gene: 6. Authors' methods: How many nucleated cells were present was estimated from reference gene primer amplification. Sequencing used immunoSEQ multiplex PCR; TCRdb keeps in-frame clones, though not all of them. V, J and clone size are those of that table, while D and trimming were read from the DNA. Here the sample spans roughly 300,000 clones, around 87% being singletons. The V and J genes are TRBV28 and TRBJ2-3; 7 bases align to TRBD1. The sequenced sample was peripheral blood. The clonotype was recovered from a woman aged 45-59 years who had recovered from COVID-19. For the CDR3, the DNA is TGTGCCAGCCTCACAGGGGAGCGCACAGATACGCAGTATTTT. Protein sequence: CASLTGERTDTQYF.